A selection of T cell receptor beta chains follows, all from one sample in a study of siplizumab effects on memory and regulatory T cells. Clones were sequenced by immunoSEQ multiplex PCR, and TCRdb holds only the in-frame ones, with some missing. The table records approximately 100,000 clones, about 91% of them present only once. Sequencing used Tregs sorted from blood. These TCRs come from a human donor in good health. CDR3s include the opening cysteine and the closing phenylalanine or tryptophan. The D gene is left open where the match is weak. Expanded clones are given a class, and other clones once, few, many or no size at all.

>.|TRBJ2-1|TRBV19|.
CASSRRGNEQFF
TGTGCCAGTAGCCGGCGGGGTAATGAGCAGTTCTTC
>.|TRBJ1-1|TRBV7-9|.
CASSFSDTRLRAFF
TGTGCCAGCAGCTTCTCAGACACGCGCCTCCGAGCTTTCTTT
>.|TRBJ2-7|TRBV5-1|.
CASSREQGLTSEQYF
TGCGCCAGCAGCCGGGAACAGGGTTTGACTTCCGAGCAGTACTTC
>.|TRBJ1-2|TRBV29-1|.
CSALTGNYGYTF
TGCAGCGCCTTAACAGGGAACTATGGCTACACCTTC
>.|TRBJ1-1|TRBV30|.
CAWGHNTEAFF
TGTGCCTGGGGGCATAACACTGAAGCTTTCTTT
>.|TRBJ2-1|TRBV7-9|.
CASSLGPPGELRFF
TGTGCCAGCAGCTTAGGCCCGCCGGGGGAACTGAGGTTCTTC
>TRBD1|TRBJ1-1|TRBV30|few
CAWDRVNTEAFF
TGTGCCTGGGACAGGGTGAACACTGAAGCTTTCTTT
>TRBD1|TRBJ2-7|TRBV7-9|.
CASSPGDRVFKQYF
TGTGCCAGCAGCCCTGGGGACAGGGTCTTCAAGCAGTACTTC
>.|TRBJ1-2|TRBV19|.
CASSRETANYGYTF
TGTGCCAGTAGTAGGGAGACCGCTAACTATGGCTACACCTTC
>.|TRBJ2-7|TRBV7-2|.
CASSQGGTLSYEQYF
TGTGCCAGCAGCCAAGGGGGGACTCTCTCCTACGAGCAGTACTTC
>TRBD2|TRBJ2-1|TRBV9|.
CASVGGGRDNEQFF
TGTGCCAGCGTCGGGGGCGGGAGGGACAATGAGCAGTTCTTC
>.|TRBJ2-5|TRBV7-8|.
CASSLAVMGQETQYF
TGTGCCAGCAGCTTAGCAGTTATGGGTCAAGAGACCCAGTACTTC
>TRBD2|TRBJ2-7|TRBV7-9|.
CASSLLAGGREQYF
TGTGCCAGCAGCCTATTAGCGGGAGGGCGTGAGCAGTACTTC
>TRBD2|TRBJ2-1|TRBV4-1|.
CASSIHTGLAGGSGNEQFF
TGCGCCAGCAGCATCCACACGGGACTAGCGGGAGGTAGCGGGAATGAGCAGTTCTTC
>.|TRBJ2-1|TRBV7-8|few
CASSLEPGNGNEQFF
TGTGCCAGCAGCTTAGAGCCAGGGAACGGCAATGAGCAGTTCTTC
>.|TRBJ1-4|TRBV2|.
CASSLPGATNEKLFF
TGTGCCAGCAGCCTACCGGGCGCAACTAATGAAAAACTGTTTTTT
>.|TRBJ2-7|TRBV6-5|.
CASSRGPKRHEQYF
TGTGCCAGCAGTAGAGGACCCAAACGTCACGAGCAGTACTTC
>.|TRBJ1-5|TRBV21-1|.
CASSKRRDGNQPQHF
TGTGCCAGCAGCAAACGACGGGATGGCAATCAGCCCCAGCATTTT
>TRBD2|TRBJ2-5|TRBV7-9|.
CASSLSGSYETQYF
TGTGCCAGCAGCCTTAGCGGGAGTTACGAGACCCAGTACTTC
>.|TRBJ2-4|TRBV28|.
CASSFSKGVPTLAKNIQYF
TGTGCCAGCAGTTTTTCTAAAGGCGTCCCAACATTAGCCAAAAACATTCAGTACTTC
>TRBD2|TRBJ2-3|TRBV9|.
CASSAGGGTQYF
TGTGCCAGCAGCGCGGGAGGTGGAACGCAGTATTTT
>.|TRBJ2-7|TRBV7-8|.
CASGSAYEQYF
TGTGCCAGCGGCAGCGCGTACGAGCAGTACTTC
>TRBD2|TRBJ2-1|TRBV7-9|.
CASSPKGGGYNEQFF
TGTGCCAGCAGTCCGAAGGGCGGGGGTTACAATGAGCAGTTCTTC
>.|TRBJ2-7|TRBV19|.
CASSIAGTREQYF
TGTGCCAGTAGTATAGCCGGGACTCGCGAGCAGTACTTC
>TRBD2|TRBJ2-3|TRBV5-4|.
CASSWGGLAPTDTQYF
TGTGCCAGCAGCTGGGGGGGACTAGCGCCCACAGATACGCAGTATTTT
>TRBD1|TRBJ2-7|TRBV7-8|.
CASSFGTDLYEQYF
TGTGCCAGCAGCTTCGGGACAGACCTCTACGAGCAGTACTTC
>TRBD1|TRBJ1-2|TRBV7-9|.
CASSFQGTATGGYTF
TGTGCCAGCAGCTTTCAGGGGACGGCGACAGGGGGCTACACCTTC
>.|TRBJ2-3|TRBV14|.
CASSQRYNRGTDTQYF
TGTGCCAGCAGCCAAAGATATAACAGGGGCACAGATACGCAGTATTTT
>TRBD1|TRBJ2-5|TRBV19|.
CASSKLDRAETQYF
TGTGCCAGTAGTAAATTGGACAGGGCGGAGACCCAGTACTTC
>.|TRBJ1-3|TRBV28|.
CASSFQHSGNTIYF
TGTGCCAGCAGTTTTCAGCACTCTGGAAACACCATATATTTT
>.|TRBJ2-5|TRBV5-1|once
CASSLVVGGQETQYF
TGCGCCAGCAGCTTGGTCGTGGGAGGACAAGAGACCCAGTACTTC
>TRBD1|TRBJ1-4|TRBV6-5|.
CASSAGGSLEKLFF
TGTGCCAGCAGTGCAGGGGGCTCACTTGAAAAACTGTTTTTT
>.|TRBJ2-3|TRBV30|.
CAWRSGFGDTQYF
TGTGCCTGGAGATCAGGGTTTGGAGATACGCAGTATTTT
>.|TRBJ2-1|TRBV7-2|.
CASSLDHNEQFF
TGTGCCAGCAGCTTAGACCACAATGAGCAGTTCTTC
>TRBD1|TRBJ1-2|TRBV5-1|.
CASSLESLQGANYGYTF
TGCGCCAGCAGCTTGGAATCTCTACAGGGGGCAAACTATGGCTACACCTTC
>TRBD1|TRBJ2-1|TRBV2|.
CATQGQGKISYNEQFF
TGTGCCACCCAAGGACAGGGGAAGATTTCCTACAATGAGCAGTTCTTC
>.|TRBJ2-7|TRBV20-1|.
CSASLNYEQYF
TGCAGTGCTAGTTTGAACTACGAGCAGTACTTC
>.|TRBJ1-2|TRBV6-1|.
CASSEGGGTNYGYTF
TGTGCCAGCAGTGAGGGGGGGGGAACTAACTATGGCTACACCTTC
>.|TRBJ1-4|TRBV5-5|.
CASSWVGGAVSEKLFF
TGTGCCAGCAGCTGGGTGGGAGGGGCGGTCAGTGAAAAACTGTTTTTT